This T cell receptor beta chain was sequenced during a study of graft-versus-host responses after intestinal transplantation. Study in general: The transplants performed in recipients were multivisceral, liver-intestinal, or isolated intestinal. For approximately three years after anti-thymocyte globulin induction, all recipients took tacrolimus and steroids.

Clones were sequenced by immunoSEQ multiplex PCR, and TCRdb holds only the in-frame ones, with some missing. The sample contains about 20,000 clones, roughly four fifths of which appear only once. This clone was found once. Its antigen is unidentified. Other DNA sequences from this sample encode an identical CDR3 as well. With V trimmed by 4 bases and J by 3 bases, 7 bases remained unmatched. Germline-derived CDR1 and CDR2 are SGHKS and YYEKEE (reference sequence). CDR3 length: 14 amino acids. Study findings and constraints: Peak levels of circulating GvH clones tracked with early post-transplant HvG declines. Ileal or blood samples showed some GvH clones first, and such clones were also found in recipient marrow.

Intraepithelial lymphocytes and lamina propria lymphocytes were released through processing of graft tissue. V usage is TRBV5-5 and J usage is TRBJ2-7; 7 bases match TRBD1. This sequence originates from a human patient who received an intestinal transplant, so some T cells may come from the graft donor. Here the sequenced sample was ileum tissue, taken 12 days after intestinal transplant. The chain's CDR3 is CASSLRGTDYEQYF. The CDR3 DNA sequence: TGTGCCAGCAGCCTTAGGGGGACAGACTACGAGCAGTACTTC.